These 14 T cell receptor beta chains were sequenced from one sample in a study of shared clonotypes between healthy human individuals. Repertoires were generated with immunoSEQ multiplex PCR, while TCRdb's copy carries only in-frame clones and drops some. The table records 2 million to 3 million clones, more than 90% of them present only once. The specimen was naive CD4+ T cells sorted from blood. Subset given: CD45RA+ positively selected. The receptors originated from a man aged 18 to 30 in good health.

V gene TRBV18 combines with J gene TRBJ1-2; D remains ambiguous. Germline CDR1 and CDR2: KGHSH and LQKENI. Trimming left V 1 base short and J 8 bases short, with 14 bases between. The length of the CDR3 is 14 residues. The CDR3 protein is CASSPQSGPGGYTF. DNA for the CDR3: TGTGCCAGCTCACCACAGTCCGGGCCAGGAGGCTACACCTTC.

This chain joins TRBV6-6 and TRBJ1-2; D perhaps matches TRBD1 (5 bases). Germline V gives CDR1 MNHNY, CDR2 SVGAGI (reference sequence). There are 13 residues in the CDR3. V was cut by 6 bases and J by 8 bases, with 16 bases left in between. The CDR3 is CASRNPDKAGYTF. The CDR3 DNA sequence: TGTGCCAGCAGAAATCCGGACAAGGCCGGCTACACCTTC.

V and J are TRBV29-1 and TRBJ2-7; D remains unclear. The CDR3 covers 11 residues. CDR1 is SQVTM and CDR2 is ANQGSEA in the germline V gene. Trimming took 4 bases from V and 3 from J, leaving 7 bases between them. This CDR3 reads CSVAASYEQYF. The CDR3 coding sequence is TGCAGCGTTGCGGCCAGCTACGAGCAGTACTTC.

The chain employs TRBV4-3 and TRBJ2-2; maybe TRBD1 (5 bases). Trimming took off 3 bases at V and 6 bases at J, with 11 bases between the two ends. The CDR3 extends over 14 amino acids. Germline CDR1 is LGHNA and CDR2 is YSLEER. CDR3 loop: CASSQDEGAGELFF. Here the CDR3 DNA reads TGCGCCAGCAGCCAGGACGAAGGGGCCGGGGAGCTGTTTTTT.

The chain couples TRBV6-4 to TRBJ2-3; 11 bases agree with TRBD2. Germline V CDR1 and CDR2: MRHNA, SNTAGT. The CDR3 consists of 16 residues. Unmatched junction bases numbered 6, after V lost 2 bases and J lost 5 bases. The DNA of the CDR3 is TGTGCCAGCAGTGACCTAGCGGGGGGCGTGGGAGATACGCAGTATTTT. Translated: CASSDLAGGVGDTQYF.

As to this clone: The identical CDR3 is also encoded by other nucleotide sequences in the sample. This chain uses TRBV19 with TRBJ2-6; no clear D gene. Trimming took off 1 base at V and 0 bases at J, with 1 base between the two ends. The CDR3 covers 14 residues. The germline gives CDR1 LNHDA, CDR2 SQIVND (reference sequence). The CDR3 spells CASSIGSGANVLTF. The CDR3 region has the DNA TGTGCCAGTAGTATAGGCTCTGGGGCCAACGTCCTGACTTTC.

V and J are TRBV11-2 and TRBJ2-7; 7 nucleotides agree with TRBD2. The CDR3 spans 15 residues. Germline assignment: CDR1 SGHAT and CDR2 FQNNGV. Trimming at V came to 1 base and at J to 5 bases, leaving 8 bases not matched to a gene. CDR3 residues: CASSLGTSLSDEQYF. The CDR3 DNA sequence: TGTGCCAGCAGCTTAGGGACTAGTCTGTCCGACGAGCAGTACTTC. The variable domain in full, completed from reference TRBV11-2 and TRBJ2-7, reads EAGVAQSPRYKIIEKRQSVAFWCNPISGHATLYWYQQILGQGPKLLIQFQNNGVVDDSQLPKDRFSAERLKGVDSTLKIQPAKLEDSAVYLCASSLGTSLSDEQYFGPGTRLTVT.

The chain is built from TRBV10-1 and TRBJ2-7; D is possibly TRBD2 (6 bases). This CDR3 is 16 amino acids long. Germline assignment: CDR1 WNHNN and CDR2 SYGVQD (reference sequence). Between the trimmed V and J ends, which lost 0 bases and 4 bases, there was a span of 16 bases. The CDR3 coding sequence is TGCGCCAGCAGTGAGTCGACCGGGAGAGGGCCTTACGAGCAGTACTTC. Amino acid sequence: CASSESTGRGPYEQYF.

The gene calls are TRBV10-3 and TRBJ1-5, with D tentatively TRBD1 (6 bases). Germline V gives CDR1 ENHRY, CDR2 SYGVKD. There are 15 residues in the CDR3. Deletions cut 4 bases from V and 5 bases from J, with 15 bases between. The CDR3 here is CAISGRDRSYQPQHF. The CDR3 coding sequence is TGTGCCATCAGTGGACGCGACAGGAGTTATCAGCCCCAGCATTTT.

CDR3 sequence (DNA): TGTGCCTGGAGTAGGGACCTGGGGAACTACGAGCAGTACTTC. Translation: CAWSRDLGNYEQYF. This chain joins TRBV30 and TRBJ2-7, with D possibly called TRBD1 or TRBD2 (5 bases each). The CDR3 runs to 14 residues. From germline, CDR1 is GTSNPN and CDR2 SVGIG (reference sequence). Deletions cut 2 bases from V and 3 bases from J, with 14 bases between. Using reference TRBV30 and TRBJ2-7 for the parts outside the CDR3, the full variable domain is SQTIHQWPATLVQPVGSPLSLECTVEGTSNPNLYWYRQAAGRGLQLLFYSVGIGQISSEVPQNLSASRPQDRQFILSSKKLLLSDSGFYLCAWSRDLGNYEQYFGPGTRLTVT.

As concerns this clone: Additional DNA sequences in this sample encode the identical CDR3. The chain couples TRBV25-1 to TRBJ2-3; D is unclear. CDR3 length equals 14 residues. Trimming took 5 bases from V and 1 from J, leaving 10 bases between them. Germline CDR1 MGHDK, CDR2 SYGVNS. The CDR3 region has the DNA TGTGCCAGCAGTATCGCCTCGGGCACAGATACGCAGTATTTT. Protein sequence: CASSIASGTDTQYF.

This clone was counted a single time. This rearrangement joins TRBV30 to TRBJ1-2, with D possibly being TRBD1 (6 bases). CDR3 length: 13 amino acids. V dropped 2 bases and J dropped 2 bases, with 9 bases sitting between them. Per germline, CDR1 GTSNPN and CDR2 SVGIG (reference sequence). CDR3 DNA sequence: TGTGCCTGGAGTCCCGGACAGAACTATGGCTACACCTTC. This gives the protein CAWSPGQNYGYTF.

Turning to this clone: This same CDR3 is encoded by further DNA sequences in the sample. This sequence joins TRBV27 and TRBJ1-5, with TRBD1 matching 7 bases. V lost 4 bases, J lost 2 bases, and 2 bases stayed unmatched. This CDR3 has 14 amino acids. Germline V CDR1 and CDR2: MNHEY, SMNVEV (reference sequence). CDR3 sequence (DNA): TGTGCCAGCAGTTCCCAGGGGGGCAATCAGCCCCAGCATTTT. Amino acids: CASSSQGGNQPQHF.

Points on this clone: Other DNA sequences in this sample translate to the same CDR3. The chain couples TRBV6-5 to TRBJ1-2; D gene uncertain. In germline, CDR1 is MNHEY, CDR2 SVGAGI. Trimming shortened V by 2 bases and J by 2 bases, and 9 bases separated the two germline ends. This CDR3 region has 14 residues. In DNA, the CDR3 is TGTGCCAGCAGTTACGCCCGGCAGAACTATGGCTACACCTTC. Translating gives CASSYARQNYGYTF.